This T cell receptor (beta chain) was identified during a study of blood T cell repertoires in COVID-19. Turning to the study itself: Samples of COVID-19 (acute and convalescent) were obtained from the United States, Italy and Spain.

V shed 4 bases and J 0 bases; nucleotides not matched to a gene: 10. The CDR3 spans 19 residues. Germline assignment: CDR1 LGHDT and CDR2 YNNKEL (reference sequence). In the authors' workflow: Estimation of nucleated cell counts relied on the amplification of reference gene primers. Profiling relied on immunoSEQ multiplex PCR, and the TCRdb table lists in-frame clones only, not all of them. V and J calls and clone size are those listed in that table; D and trimming were worked out from the DNA. The sample has about 150,000 clones; about four fifths are singletons. Specimen: peripheral blood. This receptor was obtained from an older man with active or convalescent COVID-19. The chain employs TRBV3-1 (or the pseudogene TRBV3-2) and TRBJ2-6; TRBD1 aligns across 9 bases. As DNA, the CDR3 is TGTGCCAGCAGCCCACTACGCGGACAGGGGAGCTCTGGGGCCAACGTCCTGACTTTC. Translating it yields CASSPLRGQGSSGANVLTF.